This note documents a single TCR beta chain sequence. The target antigen is unknown. Via MiXCR, TCRdb re-called the 5' RACE reads, giving one row per CDR3 protein. The table lists tens of thousands of distinct CDR3 sequences, 28% of them singletons, with less than 3.5% in the top ten. Overall study results and limits: The TCR gene usage of tumor memory CD4+ T cells clustered together with blood and lymph node memory CD4+ cells and with lymph node naive CD4+ cells. Tumor Tregs overlapped most with tumor, then blood, naive CD4+ cells.

The TCR comes from a female donor with breast cancer. The source material was tumor-infiltrating memory CD4+ T cells sorted from the breast tumor. Subset: memory CD4+ T cells, CD4+CD45RO+CD25-.

The CDR3 DNA is TGTGCCAGAAGCCTGGGGTCTAGCGGGATTTACAATGAGCAGTTCTTC. It translates to CARSLGSSGIYNEQFF. The rearrangement links TRBV5-3 to TRBJ2-1; 9 bases are a match to TRBD2. TRBV5-3 is identified as an open reading frame with a role that is uncertain. V gave up 4 bases and J gave up 4 bases; unmatched junction bases: 9. CDR3 length: 16 residues.